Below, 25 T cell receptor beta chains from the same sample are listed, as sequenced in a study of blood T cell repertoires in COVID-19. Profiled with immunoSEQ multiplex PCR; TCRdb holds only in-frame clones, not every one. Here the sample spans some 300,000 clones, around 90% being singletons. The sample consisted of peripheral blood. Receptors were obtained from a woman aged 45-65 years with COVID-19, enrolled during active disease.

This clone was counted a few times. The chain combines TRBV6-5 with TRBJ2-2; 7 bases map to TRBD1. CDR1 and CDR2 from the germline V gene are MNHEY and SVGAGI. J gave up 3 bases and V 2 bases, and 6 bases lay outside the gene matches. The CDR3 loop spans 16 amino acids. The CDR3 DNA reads TGTGCCAGCAGTTACGAGGCAGGGGGATACACCGGGGAGCTGTTTTTT. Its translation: CASSYEAGGYTGELFF.

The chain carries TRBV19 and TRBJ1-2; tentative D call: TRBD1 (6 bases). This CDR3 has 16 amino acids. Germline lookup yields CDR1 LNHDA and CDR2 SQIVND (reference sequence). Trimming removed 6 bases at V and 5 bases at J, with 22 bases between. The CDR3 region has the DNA TGTGCCAGTAGAGACGTGGGGGCTTACCAGCGATATGGCTACACCTTC. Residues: CASRDVGAYQRYGYTF.

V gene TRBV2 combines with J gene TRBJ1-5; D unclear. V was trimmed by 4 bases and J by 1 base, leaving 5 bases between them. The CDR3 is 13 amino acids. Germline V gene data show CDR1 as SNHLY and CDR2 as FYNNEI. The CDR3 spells CASSGLSNQPQHF. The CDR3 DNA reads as TGTGCCAGCAGTGGTCTGAGCAATCAGCCCCAGCATTTT.

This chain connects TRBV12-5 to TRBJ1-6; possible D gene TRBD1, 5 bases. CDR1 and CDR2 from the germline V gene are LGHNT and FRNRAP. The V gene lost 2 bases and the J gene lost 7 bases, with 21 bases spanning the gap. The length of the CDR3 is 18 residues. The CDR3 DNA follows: TGTGCTAGTGGTTTGCTCTACCTTACGGGGGGGGAAAATTCACCCCTCCACTTT. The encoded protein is CASGLLYLTGGENSPLHF.

For the CDR3, the DNA is TGTGCCAGCAGTCCGTGGTCAGCGGACCAAGAGACCCAGTACTTC. Translating gives CASSPWSADQETQYF. The J gene is TRBJ2-5, the V gene TRBV6-5, with D perhaps TRBD2 (5 bases). This CDR3 region has 15 residues. The germline CDR1 and CDR2 sequences are MNHEY and SVGAGI. V was trimmed by 5 bases and J by 0 bases, leaving 13 bases between them.

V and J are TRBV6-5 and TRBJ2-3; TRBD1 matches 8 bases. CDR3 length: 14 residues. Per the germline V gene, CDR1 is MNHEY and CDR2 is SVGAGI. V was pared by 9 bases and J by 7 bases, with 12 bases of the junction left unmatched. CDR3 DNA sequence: TGTGCCAGTACGGGCGAGACAGGGGTGCATACGCAGTATTTT. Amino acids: CASTGETGVHTQYF.

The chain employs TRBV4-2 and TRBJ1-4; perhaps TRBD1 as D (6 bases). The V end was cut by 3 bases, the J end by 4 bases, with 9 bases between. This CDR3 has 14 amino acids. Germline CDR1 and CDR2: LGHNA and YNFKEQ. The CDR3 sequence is CASSQDRVNEKLFF. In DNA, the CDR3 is TGTGCCAGCAGCCAGGACAGAGTTAATGAAAAACTGTTTTTT.

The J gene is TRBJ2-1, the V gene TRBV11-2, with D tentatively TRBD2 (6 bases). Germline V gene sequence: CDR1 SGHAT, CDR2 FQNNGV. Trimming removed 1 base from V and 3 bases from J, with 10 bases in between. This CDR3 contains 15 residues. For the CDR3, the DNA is TGTGCCAGCAGCTTAGCGCGGGGAAACTACAATGAGCAGTTCTTC. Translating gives CASSLARGNYNEQFF.

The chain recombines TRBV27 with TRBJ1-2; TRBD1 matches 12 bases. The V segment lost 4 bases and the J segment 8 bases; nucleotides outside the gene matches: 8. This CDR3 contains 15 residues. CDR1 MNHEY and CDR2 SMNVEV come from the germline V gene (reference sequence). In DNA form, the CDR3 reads TGTGCCAGCAGTTCCGTGGGACAGGGGGCGTTCGGCTACACCTTC. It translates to CASSSVGQGAFGYTF.

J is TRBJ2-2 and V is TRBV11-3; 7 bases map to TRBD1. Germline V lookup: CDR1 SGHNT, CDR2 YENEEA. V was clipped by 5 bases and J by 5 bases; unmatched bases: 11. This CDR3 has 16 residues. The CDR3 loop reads CASSGEGAGKTGELFF. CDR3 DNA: TGTGCCAGCAGCGGTGAGGGGGCAGGGAAAACCGGGGAGCTGTTTTTT. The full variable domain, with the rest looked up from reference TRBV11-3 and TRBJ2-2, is EAGVVQSPRYKIIEKKQPVAFWCNPISGHNTLYWYLQNLGQGPELLIRYENEEAVDDSQLPKDRFSAERLKGVDSTLKIQPAELGDSAVYLCASSGEGAGKTGELFFGEGSRLTVL.

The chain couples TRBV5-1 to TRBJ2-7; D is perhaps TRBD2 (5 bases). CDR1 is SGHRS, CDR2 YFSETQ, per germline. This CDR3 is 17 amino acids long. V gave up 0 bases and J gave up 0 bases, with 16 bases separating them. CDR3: CASSLVGGGRGSYEQYF. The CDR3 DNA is TGCGCCAGCAGCTTGGTCGGTGGCGGTCGGGGCTCCTACGAGCAGTACTTC.

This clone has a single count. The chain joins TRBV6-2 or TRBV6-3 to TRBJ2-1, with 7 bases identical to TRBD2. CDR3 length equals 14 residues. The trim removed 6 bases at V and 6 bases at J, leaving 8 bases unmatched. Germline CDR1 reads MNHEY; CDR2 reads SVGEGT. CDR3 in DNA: TGTGCCAGCAGCCTTTGGACTAGTAGCAATGAGCAGTTCTTC. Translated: CASSLWTSSNEQFF.

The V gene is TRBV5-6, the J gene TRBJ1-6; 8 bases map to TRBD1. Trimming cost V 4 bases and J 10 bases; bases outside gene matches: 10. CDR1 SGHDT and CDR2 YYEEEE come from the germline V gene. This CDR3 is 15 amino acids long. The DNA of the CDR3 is TGTGCCAGCAGCACCCTAGGACAGGGCCGATCACCCCTCCACTTT. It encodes CASSTLGQGRSPLHF.

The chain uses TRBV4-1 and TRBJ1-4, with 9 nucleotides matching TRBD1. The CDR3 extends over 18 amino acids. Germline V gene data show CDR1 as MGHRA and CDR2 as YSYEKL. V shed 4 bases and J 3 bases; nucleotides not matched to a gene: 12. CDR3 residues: CASSPGTGIGVPNEKLFF. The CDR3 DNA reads TGCGCCAGCAGCCCCGGGACAGGGATAGGAGTGCCTAATGAAAAACTGTTTTTT.

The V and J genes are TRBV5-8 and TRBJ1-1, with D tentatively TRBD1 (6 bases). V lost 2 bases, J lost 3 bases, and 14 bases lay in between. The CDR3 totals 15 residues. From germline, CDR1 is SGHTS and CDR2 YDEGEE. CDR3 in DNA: TGTGCCAGCAGCTTACGACCCCAGGGGTACACTGAAGCTTTCTTT. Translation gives CASSLRPQGYTEAFF.

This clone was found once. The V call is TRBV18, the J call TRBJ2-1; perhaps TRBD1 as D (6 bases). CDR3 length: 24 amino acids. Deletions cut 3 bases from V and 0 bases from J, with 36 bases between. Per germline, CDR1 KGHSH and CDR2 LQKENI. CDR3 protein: CASSPPNRARSLGSGISSYNEQFF. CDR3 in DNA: TGTGCCAGCTCACCGCCGAACAGGGCTAGGAGTCTCGGGTCAGGGATCAGCTCCTACAATGAGCAGTTCTTC.

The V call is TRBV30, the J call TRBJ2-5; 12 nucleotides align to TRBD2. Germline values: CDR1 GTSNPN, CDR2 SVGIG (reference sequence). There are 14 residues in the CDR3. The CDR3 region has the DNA TGTGCTTCAGGGACTAGCGGGTTTTCAAAGACCCAGTACTTC. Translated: CASGTSGFSKTQYF.

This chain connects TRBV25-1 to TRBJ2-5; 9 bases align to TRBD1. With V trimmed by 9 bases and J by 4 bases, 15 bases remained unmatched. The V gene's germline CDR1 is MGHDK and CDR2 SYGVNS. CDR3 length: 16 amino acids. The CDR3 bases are TGTGCCAGTAACACTTCTCCGGGACAGGGTTTAGAGACCCAGTACTTC. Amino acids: CASNTSPGQGLETQYF.

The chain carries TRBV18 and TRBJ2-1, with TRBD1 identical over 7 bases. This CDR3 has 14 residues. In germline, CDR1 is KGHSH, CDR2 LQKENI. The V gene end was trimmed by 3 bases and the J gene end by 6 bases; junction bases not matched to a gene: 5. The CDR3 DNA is TGTGCCAGCTCACCTCGCCGGGACAGCAATGAGCAGTTCTTC. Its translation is CASSPRRDSNEQFF.

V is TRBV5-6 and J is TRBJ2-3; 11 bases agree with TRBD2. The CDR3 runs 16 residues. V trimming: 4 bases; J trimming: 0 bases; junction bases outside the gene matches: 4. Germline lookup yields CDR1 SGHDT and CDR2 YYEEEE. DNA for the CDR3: TGTGCCAGCAGCAAGGGACTAGCGGTAAGCACAGATACGCAGTATTTT. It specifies CASSKGLAVSTDTQYF.

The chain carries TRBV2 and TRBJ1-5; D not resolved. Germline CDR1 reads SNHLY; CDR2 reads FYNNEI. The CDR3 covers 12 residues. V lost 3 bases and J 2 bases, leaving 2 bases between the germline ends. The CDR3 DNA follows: TGTGCCAGCAGTGACGGCAATCAGCCCCAGCATTTT. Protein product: CASSDGNQPQHF.

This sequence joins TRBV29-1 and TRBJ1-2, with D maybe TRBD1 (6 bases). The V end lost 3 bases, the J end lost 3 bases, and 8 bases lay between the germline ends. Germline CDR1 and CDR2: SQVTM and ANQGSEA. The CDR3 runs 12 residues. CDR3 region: CSVESGDYGYTF. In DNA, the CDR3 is TGCAGCGTTGAGTCAGGGGACTATGGCTACACCTTC. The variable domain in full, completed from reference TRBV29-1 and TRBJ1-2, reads SAVISQKPSRDICQRGTSLTIQCQVDSQVTMMFWYRQQPGQSLTLIATANQGSEATYESGFVIDKFPISRPNLTFSTLTVSNMSPEDSSIYLCSVESGDYGYTFGSGTRLTVV.

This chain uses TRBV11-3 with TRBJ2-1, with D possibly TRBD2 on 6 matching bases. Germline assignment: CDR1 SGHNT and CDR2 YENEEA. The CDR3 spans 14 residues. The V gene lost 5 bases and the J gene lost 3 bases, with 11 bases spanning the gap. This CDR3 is CASSHVGGYNEQFF. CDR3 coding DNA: TGTGCCAGCAGCCACGTCGGGGGCTACAATGAGCAGTTCTTC.

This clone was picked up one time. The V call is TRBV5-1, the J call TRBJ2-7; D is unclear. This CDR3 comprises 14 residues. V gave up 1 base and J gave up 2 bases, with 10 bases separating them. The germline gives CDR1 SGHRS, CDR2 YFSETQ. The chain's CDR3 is CASSLIERAYEQYF. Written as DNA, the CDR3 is TGCGCCAGCAGCTTGATTGAACGGGCCTACGAGCAGTACTTC.

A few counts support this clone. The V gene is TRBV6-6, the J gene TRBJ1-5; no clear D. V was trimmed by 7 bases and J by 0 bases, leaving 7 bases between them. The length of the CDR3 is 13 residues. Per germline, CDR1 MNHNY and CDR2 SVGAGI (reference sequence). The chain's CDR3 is CASNFNSNQPQHF. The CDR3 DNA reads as TGTGCCAGCAATTTTAATAGCAATCAGCCCCAGCATTTT.